A single sample is the source of the 15 T cell receptor beta chains below, sequenced in a study of cytomegalovirus exposure and HLA in healthy donors. PCR involved 60 Vbeta and 13 Jbeta primers. Data came from immunoSEQ multiplex PCR; TCRdb stores just in-frame clones and leaves some out. The repertoire shows roughly 100,000 clones; the top ten hold 0.59%. The sequenced sample was PBMCs. The receptors derive from a man aged 50-59 years in good health and CMV-seronegative.

The CDR3 DNA reads TGTGCCACCAGCAGAGACCTAGACAGGGGGCATTCACCCCTCCACTTT. This gives the protein CATSRDLDRGHSPLHF. This rearrangement joins TRBV15 to TRBJ1-6; 10 bases match TRBD1. Per germline, CDR1 LNHNV and CDR2 YYDKDF (reference sequence). V shed 0 bases, J shed 8 bases, and the junction held 4 bases outside the gene matches. This CDR3 is built from 16 residues.

The rearrangement uses TRBV7-2 and TRBJ1-2, with 7 bases identical to TRBD1. After removal of 4 bases from V and 7 bases from J, the junction contained 9 bases not matched to a gene. Germline V gene data show CDR1 as SGHTA and CDR2 as FQGNSA. The CDR3 sequence is 14 residues long. CDR3 nucleotide sequence: TGTGCCAGCAGCTGGCCTGGGACAGCGGGTGGCTACACCTTC. This gives the protein CASSWPGTAGGYTF.

On this clone itself: The junction departs from germline at one end; a sequencing error may be responsible. V gene TRBV4-3 combines with J gene TRBJ2-1; the D gene is possibly TRBD1 (6 bases). The CDR3 is 15 amino acids. The V gene's germline CDR1 is LGHNA and CDR2 YSLEER. This CDR3 reads CASGQDFTGYNEQFF. CDR3 coding DNA: TGCGCCAGCGGCCAAGACTTTACAGGGTACAATGAGCAGTTCTTC.

This chain uses TRBV29-1 with TRBJ1-5, with D perhaps matching TRBD1 (5 bases). The germline V gene encodes CDR1 SQVTM and CDR2 ANQGSEA. V was shortened by 7 bases and J by 6 bases, with 16 bases between the two germline ends. The CDR3 has 13 residues. CDR3 protein: CSAVTGGGQPQHF. The DNA for the CDR3 is TGCAGCGCAGTAACAGGTGGTGGTCAGCCCCAGCATTTT.

The rearrangement links TRBV2 to TRBJ2-4; D is ambiguous. This CDR3 contains 14 residues. Germline CDR1 reads SNHLY; CDR2 reads FYNNEI. Deletions cut 5 bases from V and 0 bases from J, with 8 bases between. The CDR3 bases are TGTGCCAGCAGTTTCGAGAGAGCCAAAAACATTCAGTACTTC. Its translation: CASSFERAKNIQYF.

The chain couples TRBV19 to TRBJ2-5; TRBD1 might be the D (6 bases). V was cut by 4 bases and J by 9 bases, with 18 bases left in between. This CDR3 region has 14 residues. Germline values: CDR1 LNHDA, CDR2 SQIVND (reference sequence). As DNA, the CDR3 is TGTGCCAGTAGTAGCCCAGACAGGCCGATGGCCCAGTACTTC. Translating gives CASSSPDRPMAQYF.

The gene calls are TRBV5-1 and TRBJ1-1; the match to TRBD1 covers 9 bases. CDR3 length: 17 residues. From germline, CDR1 is SGHRS and CDR2 YFSETQ. V gave up 3 bases and J gave up 1 base; unmatched junction bases: 10. CDR3 residues: CASSYETGGTGNTEAFF. In DNA, the CDR3 is TGCGCCAGCAGCTATGAAACAGGGGGCACCGGGAACACTGAAGCTTTCTTT. Combining the CDR3 with reference TRBV5-1 and TRBJ1-1 gives the whole variable domain KAGVTQTPRYLIKTRGQQVTLSCSPISGHRSVSWYQQTPGQGLQFLFEYFSETQRNKGNFPGRFSGRQFSNSRSEMNVSTLELGDSALYLCASSYETGGTGNTEAFFGQGTRLTVV.

The chain carries TRBV7-9 and TRBJ2-7; 10 bases agree with TRBD1. The germline gives CDR1 SEHNR, CDR2 FQNEAQ (reference sequence). The CDR3 length is 15 residues. The trim removed 5 bases at V and 5 bases at J, leaving 9 bases unmatched. The CDR3 loop is CASSARDRGGNEQYF. The CDR3 nucleotides read TGTGCCAGCAGCGCCCGGGACAGGGGAGGGAACGAGCAGTACTTC.

DNA of the CDR3: TGTGCCAGTAGTACAGGACAGGGGTACGAGCAGTACTTC. Amino acid sequence: CASSTGQGYEQYF. J is TRBJ2-7 and V is TRBV19, with TRBD1 matching 9 bases. The CDR3 contains 13 residues. The V and J ends lost 4 bases and 4 bases, in that order; junction bases with no gene match: 2. Germline CDR1 is LNHDA and CDR2 is SQIVND (reference sequence).

The gene calls are TRBV5-4 and TRBJ2-7, with D perhaps matching TRBD1 (6 bases). V lost 3 bases and J lost 5, with 18 bases in between. The CDR3 length is 15 residues. Per germline, CDR1 SGHNT and CDR2 YYREEE (reference sequence). The CDR3 DNA is TGTGCCAGCAGCTCGGGTGGGGGCTCCAGGGACGAGCAGTACTTC. The encoded protein is CASSSGGGSRDEQYF.

J is TRBJ1-1 and V is TRBV2; 11 positions match TRBD1. Germline V gene sequence: CDR1 SNHLY, CDR2 FYNNEI. The CDR3 loop spans 13 amino acids. V lost 6 bases, J lost 6 bases, and 3 bases stayed unmatched. In DNA, the CDR3 is TGTGCCAGCAGCGGGACAGGGGGGGCTGAAGCTTTCTTT. Its translation: CASSGTGGAEAFF.

V usage is TRBV2 and J usage is TRBJ2-5; D possibly corresponds to TRBD2 (5 bases). V was trimmed by 5 bases and J by 2 bases, leaving 9 bases between them. The CDR3 length is 13 residues. CDR1 is SNHLY, CDR2 FYNNEI, per germline. CDR3 in amino acids: CASSWRLQETQYF. The DNA for the CDR3 is TGTGCCAGCAGTTGGAGGCTTCAAGAGACCCAGTACTTC.

The chain uses TRBV20-1 and TRBJ2-5, with TRBD2 matching over 11 bases. The CDR3 spans 11 residues. Germline lookup yields CDR1 DFQATT and CDR2 SNEGSKA (reference sequence). J was trimmed by 14 bases and V by 3 bases; bases with no gene match: 5. The CDR3 region has the DNA TGCAGTGCTAGTGGGACTAGCGGAAATTACTTC. The encoded protein is CSASGTSGNYF.

V usage is TRBV25-1 and J usage is TRBJ2-2, with a possible D match to TRBD2 (6 bases). The germline V gene encodes CDR1 MGHDK and CDR2 SYGVNS. The CDR3 spans 12 residues. Trimming removed 11 bases at V and 4 bases at J, with 11 bases between. The CDR3 nucleotides are TGTGCCTCGGAGGGAACCACCGGGGAGCTGTTTTTT. It translates to CASEGTTGELFF.

The rearrangement uses TRBV2 and TRBJ1-1, with TRBD1 matching 7 bases. J was trimmed by 1 base and V by 10 bases; bases with no gene match: 9. Germline CDR1 SNHLY, CDR2 FYNNEI. This CDR3 contains 14 residues. The chain's CDR3 is CAMGVGTANTEAFF. Here the CDR3 DNA reads TGTGCCATGGGAGTGGGGACAGCGAACACTGAAGCTTTCTTT. The whole variable domain, filled in from reference TRBV2 and TRBJ1-1, reads EPEVTQTPSHQVTQMGQEVILRCVPISNHLYFYWYRQILGQKVEFLVSFYNNEISEKSEIFDDQFSVERPDGSNFTLKIRSTKLEDSAMYFCAMGVGTANTEAFFGQGTRLTVV.